This TCR beta chain was identified in a study of Graves' ophthalmopathy and Graves' hyperthyroidism. On the study more broadly: Stable hyperthyroidism referred to disease that showed no ophthalmopathy within 18 months of follow-up.

Beta-chain TCR CDR3 regions were amplified from RNA transcripts. After a first-round RT-PCR with HTBI primers, a second-round multiplex PCR was run. MiXCR, applied by TCRdb to the multiplex PCR reads, yields one record per CDR3 protein. The table lists over a million distinct CDR3 sequences, less than 45% of them singletons, with around 10% in the top ten. Study-level points and caveats: A classifier, a 13-signature model, separated ophthalmopathy from stable hyperthyroidism with 85% to 90% sensitivity and approximately 80% specificity. Most expanded clonotypes from thyroid (those above 0.001 frequency) were also found in blood.

CDR1 is SGHRS, CDR2 YFSETQ, per germline. Trimming took 4 bases from V and 7 from J; bases not matched to a gene: 6. The CDR3 has 13 amino acids. This clonotype has at least ten counts. As yet, its antigen is unknown. Clinicians made diagnoses from clinical symptoms, serum thyroxine, TRAb, thyroid ultrasound and orbital computed tomography. The sequenced material came from peripheral blood or thyroid tissue (not recorded which). This chain joins TRBV5-1 and TRBJ1-2; 8 positions agree with TRBD1. This TCR derives from an adult man with Graves' hyperthyroidism. CDR3 DNA: TGCGCCAGCAGCACCTCGGACAGGGCTGGCTACACCTTC. Translating it yields CASSTSDRAGYTF. Variable domain in full (rest from reference TRBV5-1 and TRBJ1-2): KAGVTQTPRYLIKTRGQQVTLSCSPISGHRSVSWYQQTPGQGLQFLFEYFSETQRNKGNFPGRFSGRQFSNSRSEMNVSTLELGDSALYLCASSTSDRAGYTFGSGTRLTVV.